This T cell receptor beta chain was captured in a study of shared T cell receptors in the human thymus. Germline trimming cut 2 bases from V and 11 bases from J; bases unmatched to any gene: 10. This CDR3 is 14 amino acids long. Per the germline V gene, CDR1 is SGHRS and CDR2 is YFSETQ. TCRdb's copy holds only in-frame clones and misses some; the assay was immunoSEQ multiplex PCR. The table records some 720,000 clones, 70% to 90% of them present only once. These data are also associated with another study on human thymus T cells. According to that study: Thymic and blood repertoires appeared to carry a bias in their V and J gene usage.

The clonotype originates from a boy under three years old with a congenital heart defect. The V and J genes are TRBV5-1 and TRBJ2-5; 9 bases line up with TRBD1. Sequencing was performed on thymocytes. CDR3 sequence (DNA): TGCGCCAGCAGCTTTCGACAGGGGGAAACCGGGCAGTACTTC. Translation: CASSFRQGETGQYF.